These T cell receptor beta chains were read from a single sample in a study of blood T cell repertoires in COVID-19. Clones were sequenced by immunoSEQ multiplex PCR, and TCRdb holds only the in-frame ones, with some missing. The table shows approximately 290,000 clones, with 80% to 90% occurring only once. Sequenced sample: PBMCs or T cells enriched from blood (not recorded which). Source of these receptors: a woman aged 25 to 39 who had recovered from COVID-19. CDR3s leave out the opening cysteine and the closing phenylalanine or tryptophan. A D gene is named only where the DNA matches it firmly.

v_gene: TRBV5-1; d_gene: TRBD2; CDR3aa: ASSLASGSYNEQF
v_gene: TRBV7-9; d_gene: -; CDR3aa: ASSSGYTEAF
v_gene: TRBV28; d_gene: -; CDR3aa: ASSLSVGYEQY
v_gene: TRBV10-3; d_gene: TRBD1; CDR3aa: ASQGQGSTNEKLF
v_gene: TRBV12-3/TRBV12-4; d_gene: TRBD1; CDR3aa: ASSKGAEYEQY
v_gene: TRBV29-1; d_gene: TRBD1; CDR3aa: SVGQGENTGELF
v_gene: TRBV27; d_gene: -; CDR3aa: ASSFQGNSPLH
v_gene: TRBV28; d_gene: -; CDR3aa: ASSLTDRYEQY
v_gene: TRBV6-4; d_gene: -; CDR3aa: ASSDSTGLDGYT
v_gene: TRBV19; d_gene: TRBD1; CDR3aa: ASSFPGQSFYGYT
v_gene: TRBV10-1; d_gene: -; CDR3aa: ASSERLDTQY
v_gene: TRBV5-1; d_gene: -; CDR3aa: ASSLAENQPGFNSPLH
v_gene: TRBV6-5; d_gene: -; CDR3aa: ASGSNYGYT
v_gene: TRBV12-3/TRBV12-4; d_gene: -; CDR3aa: ASSRGGTEAF
v_gene: TRBV18; d_gene: TRBD2; CDR3aa: ASSPREGYEQY
v_gene: TRBV4-1; d_gene: -; CDR3aa: ASRQYSEKLF
v_gene: TRBV7-9; d_gene: TRBD1; CDR3aa: ASSFPGQANYGYT
v_gene: TRBV4-1; d_gene: -; CDR3aa: ASSSPGLSIHEQY
v_gene: TRBV3-1/TRBV3-2; d_gene: -; CDR3aa: ASSHLPSSNTEAF
v_gene: TRBV6-6; d_gene: TRBD2; CDR3aa: ASRTIAGGNYEQF
v_gene: TRBV18; d_gene: -; CDR3aa: ASSPPGVSYNEQF
v_gene: TRBV10-2; d_gene: TRBD1; CDR3aa: ASSEWDRGSETQY
v_gene: TRBV7-8; d_gene: -; CDR3aa: ASSAPQSGNTIY
v_gene: TRBV2; d_gene: TRBD1; CDR3aa: ASRDRGHKGYT
v_gene: TRBV5-4; d_gene: TRBD1; CDR3aa: ASNPPGQAYNEQF
v_gene: TRBV5-1; d_gene: -; CDR3aa: ASSLGGQTYNEQF
v_gene: TRBV10-1; d_gene: -; CDR3aa: ASSPGSAGELF
v_gene: TRBV19; d_gene: -; CDR3aa: ASSPTVGTNQPQH
v_gene: TRBV28; d_gene: -; CDR3aa: ASSQLSGEQF
v_gene: TRBV18; d_gene: TRBD2; CDR3aa: ASSPGLAGGYNEQF
v_gene: TRBV4-2; d_gene: TRBD1; CDR3aa: ASSQGADRDSTEAF
v_gene: TRBV7-8; d_gene: -; CDR3aa: ASSLDAGQETQY
v_gene: TRBV28; d_gene: TRBD1; CDR3aa: ASSSRQGVSNTIY
v_gene: TRBV7-9; d_gene: -; CDR3aa: ASSPIEGGVEEHYAF
v_gene: TRBV9; d_gene: TRBD2; CDR3aa: ASSDRLAGVGEQY
v_gene: TRBV2; d_gene: -; CDR3aa: ASTRRGLYGYT
v_gene: TRBV3-1/TRBV3-2; d_gene: -; CDR3aa: ASRTRDTGELF
v_gene: TRBV19; d_gene: -; CDR3aa: ASSIRLQGGAF
v_gene: TRBV30; d_gene: TRBD1; CDR3aa: AWSTPGQFYGYT
v_gene: TRBV5-1; d_gene: TRBD2; CDR3aa: ASSLAELASNGDTQY
v_gene: TRBV4-1; d_gene: -; CDR3aa: ASSRIELDTQY
v_gene: TRBV11-2; d_gene: -; CDR3aa: ASNFRRGGYNEQF
v_gene: TRBV7-8; d_gene: -; CDR3aa: ASSYSHRANTEAF
v_gene: TRBV28; d_gene: -; CDR3aa: ASNNREGNEKLF
v_gene: TRBV12-3/TRBV12-4; d_gene: -; CDR3aa: ASTPRRGYGYT
v_gene: TRBV12-3/TRBV12-4; d_gene: -; CDR3aa: ASSLRHLESQY
v_gene: TRBV27; d_gene: -; CDR3aa: ASSPDQGTLSSYNSPLH
v_gene: TRBV10-2; d_gene: -; CDR3aa: ASHPGHRSIVNTEAF
v_gene: TRBV27; d_gene: -; CDR3aa: ASSLSYRERVYEQY
v_gene: TRBV9; d_gene: TRBD1; CDR3aa: ASSANRGQAYGYT
v_gene: TRBV27; d_gene: TRBD2; CDR3aa: ASSLRWSAGITSTDTQY
v_gene: TRBV19; d_gene: TRBD1; CDR3aa: ASRQGYGYT
v_gene: TRBV28; d_gene: -; CDR3aa: ASSRTAQETQY
v_gene: TRBV5-1; d_gene: TRBD2; CDR3aa: ASSLVASGGAAETQY
v_gene: TRBV10-3; d_gene: TRBD1; CDR3aa: AIASGGTGGYETQY
v_gene: TRBV28; d_gene: TRBD1; CDR3aa: ASSLPGGGEKLF
v_gene: TRBV2; d_gene: -; CDR3aa: ASGEADSGNTIY
v_gene: TRBV10-2; d_gene: -; CDR3aa: ASRDGQNTEAF
v_gene: TRBV5-1; d_gene: -; CDR3aa: ASSLGLGNTGELF